Below, one T cell receptor (beta chain) is given with its context. What it binds is unknown. These data belong to a study of blood T cells in healthy people across ages. Points from the study as a whole: Those diversity estimates obtained from one million T cells were thought to be underestimates.

With a J-beta primer mix and a sample-barcoded 5' primer, a second PCR ran 7 to 11 cycles. TCRdb re-called the 5' RACE reads through MiXCR, storing one row per CDR3 protein. Of about 650,000 distinct CDR3 sequences listed, around 32% are singletons. Each donor supplied around 9.6 milliliters of peripheral blood. They isolated at least 7 million PBMCs from each sample. This CDR3 has 14 residues. V lost 7 bases, J lost 3 bases, and 13 bases lay in between. Germline V gene sequence: CDR1 MNHEY, CDR2 SVGEGT. The sequenced sample consisted of blood. The source of this sequence is an elderly woman in good health. The chain recombines TRBV6-2 or TRBV6-3 with TRBJ2-1; no clear D. DNA for the CDR3: TGTGCCAGCATGGAGCCCCTCTACTACAATGAGCAGTTCTTC. It yields the protein CASMEPLYYNEQFF.